The entry below describes one TCR beta chain. The CDR3 extends over 18 amino acids. Trimming pared 2 bases from V and 0 bases from J, leaving 14 bases between. Germline CDR1 SGHTA, CDR2 FQGNSA. The sample is drawn from a study of technical replicates of blood from a few donors. Assay: immunoSEQ multiplex PCR; the TCRdb copy retains only in-frame clones and omits some. This sample has around 80,000 clones, with just over 95% found just once. The clonotype originates from a human donor in good health. Sequenced: T cells isolated from PBMCs. The rearrangement links TRBV7-2 to TRBJ2-6, with D possibly being TRBD2 (6 bases). CDR3 residues: CASSLRLDQASGANVLTF. DNA of the CDR3: TGTGCCAGCAGCTTACGACTAGACCAGGCCTCTGGGGCCAACGTCCTGACTTTC.